One sample yielded the 10 T cell receptor beta chains listed below, sequenced in a study of cytomegalovirus exposure and HLA in healthy donors. The PCR was carried out with 60 Vbeta primers and 13 Jbeta primers. TCRdb keeps only in-frame clones here, not all; method: immunoSEQ multiplex PCR. The listing contains about 140,000 clones. Sequences were obtained from PBMCs. The receptors shown here come from a male donor in good health and CMV-seronegative.

V and J are TRBV15 and TRBJ2-7, with 8 nucleotides matching TRBD1. The germline gives CDR1 LNHNV, CDR2 YYDKDF (reference sequence). The CDR3 runs to 14 residues. V gave up 4 bases and J gave up 1 base; unmatched junction bases: 3. This chain's CDR3 is CATSKRTGSYEQYF. The CDR3 nucleotides read TGTGCCACCAGCAAACGGACAGGGTCCTACGAGCAGTACTTC.

The chain is built from TRBV9 and TRBJ2-7; 8 bases align to TRBD1. Unmatched junction bases numbered 9, after V lost 2 bases and J lost 2 bases. The CDR3 consists of 16 residues. Germline values: CDR1 SGDLS, CDR2 YYNGEE. For the CDR3, the DNA is TGTGCCAGCAGCGTTAACCCCGGGACAGGAGCCTACGAGCAGTACTTC. Its translation: CASSVNPGTGAYEQYF.

This chain connects TRBV9 to TRBJ2-3; tentatively, D is TRBD1 (5 bases). The CDR3 sequence is 16 residues long. CDR1 and CDR2 from the germline V gene are SGDLS and YYNGEE. V was clipped by 1 base and J by 2 bases, with 14 bases between them. The CDR3 DNA reads TGTGCCAGCAGCGTAAGGGGTGGGGAATACACAGATACGCAGTATTTT. Its protein is CASSVRGGEYTDTQYF.

The chain joins TRBV29-1 to TRBJ2-7; TRBD2 aligns across 7 bases. Germline loops: CDR1 SQVTM, CDR2 ANQGSEA. CDR3 length: 13 amino acids. V lost 4 bases to trimming and J lost 2 bases; unmatched junction nucleotides: 5. In nucleotides, the CDR3 is TGCAGCGTTGGGGGAGGGTCAACCTACGAGCAGTACTTC. Residues: CSVGGGSTYEQYF.

The J gene is TRBJ1-1, the V gene TRBV6-5, with 7 bases lining up with TRBD1. CDR3 length: 15 amino acids. The V segment lost 2 bases and the J segment 2 bases; nucleotides outside the gene matches: 5. From germline, CDR1 is MNHEY and CDR2 SVGAGI. The CDR3 sequence: CASSYARGRNTEAFF. DNA for the CDR3: TGTGCCAGCAGTTACGCGAGGGGGCGAAACACTGAAGCTTTCTTT.

The J gene is TRBJ2-5, the V gene TRBV6-5, with 7 bases matching TRBD1. J was trimmed by 2 bases and V by 6 bases; bases with no gene match: 6. The CDR3 sequence is 14 residues long. Germline values: CDR1 MNHEY, CDR2 SVGAGI. The CDR3 bases are TGTGCCAGCAGCCCGGGACAGCTTCAAGAGACCCAGTACTTC. It yields the protein CASSPGQLQETQYF.

The chain employs TRBV7-6 and TRBJ2-2; 8 bases line up with TRBD2. Trimming at V came to 1 base and at J to 1 base, leaving 2 bases not matched to a gene. The germline CDR1 and CDR2 sequences are SGHVS and FNYEAQ. The CDR3 length is 16 residues. The CDR3 DNA is TGTGCCAGCAGCTTAGAGGGACTAGTGAACACCGGGGAGCTGTTTTTT. Its translation: CASSLEGLVNTGELFF.

V gene TRBV28 combines with J gene TRBJ2-7; perhaps TRBD1 as D (6 bases). Germline CDR1 reads MDHEN; CDR2 reads SYDVKM. V was pared by 5 bases and J by 7 bases, with 18 bases between. CDR3 size: 14 residues. The CDR3 coding sequence is TGTGCCAGCAGTGAGGAGTCAGGGGTGAGGGAGCAGTACTTC. Its protein product is CASSEESGVREQYF.

The J gene is TRBJ2-2, the V gene TRBV27; D is unclear. The germline gives CDR1 MNHEY, CDR2 SMNVEV (reference sequence). The length of the CDR3 is 13 residues. Trimming pared 5 bases from V and 4 bases from J, leaving 8 bases between. CDR3 nucleotide sequence: TGTGCCAGCAGTCTTGGAGTCACCGGGGAGCTGTTTTTT. Translated: CASSLGVTGELFF.

This chain uses TRBV5-8 with TRBJ2-1; a weak D match, TRBD1 (6 bases). This CDR3 comprises 15 residues. The V and J ends lost 0 bases and 8 bases respectively, with 15 bases between them. CDR1 SGHTS and CDR2 YDEGEE come from the germline V gene. CDR3: CASSLDRVMLDEQFF. In DNA form, the CDR3 reads TGTGCCAGCAGCTTGGACAGGGTTATGTTGGATGAGCAGTTCTTC.